The clone carrying this T cell receptor (beta chain) was counted only a few times. These data are taken from a study of technical replicates of blood from several donors. Produced via immunoSEQ multiplex PCR; TCRdb's table is partial and in-frame only. The sample lists 77,000 or so clones, over 85% occurring once. Germline V gene lookup returns CDR1 MDHEN and CDR2 SYDVKM. CDR3 size: 15 residues. V lost 2 bases to trimming and J lost 10 bases; unmatched junction nucleotides: 9. The TCR was taken from a human donor in good health. What was sequenced was T cells isolated from PBMCs. This chain links TRBV28 with TRBJ1-1; 11 bases are shared with TRBD1. This CDR3 is CASSLQGRTGGGAFF. For the CDR3, the DNA is TGTGCCAGCAGTTTACAGGGTAGGACAGGGGGCGGAGCTTTCTTT.